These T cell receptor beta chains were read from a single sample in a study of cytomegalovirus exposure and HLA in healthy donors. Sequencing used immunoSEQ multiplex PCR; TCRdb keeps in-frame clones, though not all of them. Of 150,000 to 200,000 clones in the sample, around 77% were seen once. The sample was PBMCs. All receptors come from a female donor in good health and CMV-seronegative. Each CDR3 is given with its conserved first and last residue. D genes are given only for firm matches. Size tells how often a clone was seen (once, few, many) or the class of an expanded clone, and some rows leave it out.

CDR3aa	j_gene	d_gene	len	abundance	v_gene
CASSSSGNEQFF	TRBJ2-1	-	12	once	TRBV7-7
CASSWGQGNYGYTF	TRBJ1-2	TRBD1	14	once	TRBV5-6
CASSKWTSVSSYNEQFF	TRBJ2-1	TRBD2	17	-	TRBV7-7
CASSYLDRSTDTQYF	TRBJ2-3	TRBD1	15	-	TRBV6-5
CASSPTGGNEQYF	TRBJ2-7	TRBD1	13	-	TRBV18
CAWTGSNYGQYF	TRBJ2-7	-	12	-	TRBV30
CASSQETGTVRETQYF	TRBJ2-5	TRBD1	16	-	TRBV4-3
CASSSGGGGYGYTF	TRBJ1-2	TRBD1	14	-	TRBV5-1
CASNKLPGTGGGDYGYTF	TRBJ1-2	TRBD1	18	-	TRBV5-6
CASSIWDRQKEQFF	-	TRBD1	14	-	TRBV19
CASVRTGSTGELFF	TRBJ2-2	TRBD1	14	-	TRBV2
CASSLGTGGQNSYEQYF	TRBJ2-7	TRBD2	17	-	TRBV7-3
CASSVEGTPNEKLFF	TRBJ1-4	-	15	-	TRBV9
CSVTQGTEAFF	TRBJ1-1	-	11	-	TRBV29-1
CACRQDYGYTF	TRBJ1-2	-	11	-	TRBV30
CASSGRGGYDEQFF	TRBJ2-1	TRBD2	14	once	TRBV10-1
CASSLGQGSLQPQHF	TRBJ1-5	-	15	-	TRBV5-6
CASSLELVSNQPQHF	TRBJ1-5	-	15	-	TRBV7-2
CASSLGQGREQYF	TRBJ2-7	TRBD1	13	-	TRBV11-2